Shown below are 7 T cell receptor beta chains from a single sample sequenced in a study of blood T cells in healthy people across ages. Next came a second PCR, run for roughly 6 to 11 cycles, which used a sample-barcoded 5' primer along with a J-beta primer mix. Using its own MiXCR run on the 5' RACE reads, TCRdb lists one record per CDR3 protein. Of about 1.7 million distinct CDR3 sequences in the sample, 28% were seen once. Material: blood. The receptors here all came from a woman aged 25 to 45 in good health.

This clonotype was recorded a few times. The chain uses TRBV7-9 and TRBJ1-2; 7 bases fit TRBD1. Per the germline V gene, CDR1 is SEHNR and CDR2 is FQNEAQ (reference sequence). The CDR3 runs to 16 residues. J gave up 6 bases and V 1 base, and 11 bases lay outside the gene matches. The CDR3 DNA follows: TGTGCCAGCAGCTTAGTGGCTGGGGACAGCTCAAATGGCTACACCTTC. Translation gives CASSLVAGDSSNGYTF.

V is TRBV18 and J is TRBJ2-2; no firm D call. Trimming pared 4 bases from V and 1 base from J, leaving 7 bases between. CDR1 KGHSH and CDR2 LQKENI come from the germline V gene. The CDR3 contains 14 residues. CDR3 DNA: TGTGCCAGCTCACGGCTGGAGAACACCGGGGAGCTGTTTTTT. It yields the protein CASSRLENTGELFF.

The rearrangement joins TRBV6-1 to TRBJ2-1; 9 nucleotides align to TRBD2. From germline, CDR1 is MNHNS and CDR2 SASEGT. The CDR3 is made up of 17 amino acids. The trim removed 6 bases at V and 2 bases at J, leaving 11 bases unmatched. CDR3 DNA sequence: TGTGCCAGCAGCCAAAGTCTAGCGGGGACCGCCTACAATGAGCAGTTCTTC. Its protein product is CASSQSLAGTAYNEQFF.

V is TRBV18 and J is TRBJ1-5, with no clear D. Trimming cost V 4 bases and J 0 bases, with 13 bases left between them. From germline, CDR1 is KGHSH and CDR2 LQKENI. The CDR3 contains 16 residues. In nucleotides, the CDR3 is TGTGCCAGCTCACTCTGGAGGCAGGATAGCAATCAGCCCCAGCATTTT. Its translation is CASSLWRQDSNQPQHF.

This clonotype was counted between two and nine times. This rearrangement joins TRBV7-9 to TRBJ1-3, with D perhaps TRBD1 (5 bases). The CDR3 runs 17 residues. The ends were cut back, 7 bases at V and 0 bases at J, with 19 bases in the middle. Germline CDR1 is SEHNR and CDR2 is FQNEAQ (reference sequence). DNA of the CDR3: TGTGCCAGCACCTTGGTTGGGGGACGGACCTCTGGAAACACCATATATTTT. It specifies CASTLVGGRTSGNTIYF.

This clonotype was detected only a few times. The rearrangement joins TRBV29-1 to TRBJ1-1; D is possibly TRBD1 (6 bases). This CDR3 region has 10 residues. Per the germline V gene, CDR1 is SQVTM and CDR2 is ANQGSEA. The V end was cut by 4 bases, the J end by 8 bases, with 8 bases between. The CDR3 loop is CSVVDREAFF. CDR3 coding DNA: TGCAGCGTTGTCGACAGGGAAGCTTTCTTT.

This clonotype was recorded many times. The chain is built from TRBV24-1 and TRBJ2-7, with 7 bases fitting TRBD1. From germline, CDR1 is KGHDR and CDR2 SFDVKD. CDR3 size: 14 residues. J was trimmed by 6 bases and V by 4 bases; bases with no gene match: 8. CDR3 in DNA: TGTGCCACCAGTGACTCCAGACAGGGAAGCGAGCAGTACTTC. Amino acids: CATSDSRQGSEQYF.